Listed below are T cell receptor beta chains from one sample, sequenced in a study of breast tumors, draining lymph nodes, adjacent tissues. One entry per CDR3 protein results from TCRdb running MiXCR on the multiplex PCR reads. The table lists 20,000 to 25,000 distinct CDR3 sequences, under 60% of them singletons, with roughly 13% in the top ten. Sequenced sample: breast tumor tissue. The receptors derive from a female donor with breast cancer. Some clones in this sample may be carry-over from other donors' samples. Both conserved end residues are part of each CDR3. Each record gives: clone size, J gene, D gene, V gene, CDR3 DNA, CDR3 protein. D genes are given only for firm matches. Expanded clones get a size class; other rows say once, few or many, or leave the size out.

clone size: -
J gene: TRBJ1-2
D gene: TRBD1
V gene: TRBV4-2
CDR3 DNA: TGTGCCAGCAGCCAAGAGGTCTTAGGACAGGGGGTCACCTTC
CDR3 protein: CASSQEVLGQGVTF

clone size: -
J gene: TRBJ2-3
D gene: -
V gene: TRBV5-1
CDR3 DNA: TGCGCCAGCAGCGGGGACACAGATACGCAGTATTTT
CDR3 protein: CASSGDTDTQYF

clone size: -
J gene: TRBJ1-2
D gene: -
V gene: TRBV4-1
CDR3 DNA: TGCGCCAGCAGCCAAGAAAGAATTGGACGAGTCTATGGCTACACCTTC
CDR3 protein: CASSQERIGRVYGYTF

clone size: many
J gene: TRBJ1-1
D gene: TRBD1
V gene: TRBV7-3
CDR3 DNA: TGTGCCAGCAGCCTCCAGGGGGGGAACACTGAAGCTTTCTTT
CDR3 protein: CASSLQGGNTEAFF

clone size: many
J gene: TRBJ2-3
D gene: -
V gene: TRBV5-8
CDR3 DNA: TGTGCCAGCAGCTTGGAGTCAGAGGAGCTGGATACGCAGTATTTT
CDR3 protein: CASSLESEELDTQYF

clone size: -
J gene: TRBJ2-2
D gene: -
V gene: TRBV15
CDR3 DNA: TGTGCCACCAGCCGACAGGTTAACACCGGGGAGCTGTTTTTT
CDR3 protein: CATSRQVNTGELFF

clone size: -
J gene: TRBJ2-7
D gene: TRBD2
V gene: TRBV11-2
CDR3 DNA: TGTGCCAGCAGCTCTCTCCTAGCGGCAGACTACGAGCAGTACTTC
CDR3 protein: CASSSLLAADYEQYF

clone size: many
J gene: TRBJ2-5
D gene: TRBD1
V gene: TRBV3-1
CDR3 DNA: TGTGCCAGCAGCCAAGATCCCAGGGGGTGGGAGACCCAGTACTTC
CDR3 protein: CASSQDPRGWETQYF

clone size: few
J gene: TRBJ1-6
D gene: -
V gene: TRBV6-5
CDR3 DNA: TGTGCCAGCAGACCCGTGAGTAACGGGGGAGAAGGTTCACCCCTCCACTTT
CDR3 protein: CASRPVSNGGEGSPLHF

clone size: once
J gene: TRBJ2-1
D gene: -
V gene: TRBV7-2
CDR3 DNA: TGCGCCAGCAGCCAAGATCTGCGACCGGGGGTGGATGAGCAGTTCTTC
CDR3 protein: CASSQDLRPGVDEQFF

clone size: -
J gene: TRBJ1-6
D gene: -
V gene: TRBV7-2
CDR3 DNA: TGTGCCAGTGGGAGGACGAGCTCCTATAATTCACCCCTCCACTTT
CDR3 protein: CASGRTSSYNSPLHF

clone size: -
J gene: TRBJ2-3
D gene: TRBD1
V gene: TRBV12-3/TRBV12-4
CDR3 DNA: TGTGCCAGCAGGGCGGGACAGGCCAGTACGCAGTATTTT
CDR3 protein: CASRAGQASTQYF

clone size: -
J gene: TRBJ1-5
D gene: -
V gene: TRBV9
CDR3 DNA: TGTGCCAGCAGCGTAGATTCTGACCAGCCCCAGCATTTT
CDR3 protein: CASSVDSDQPQHF

clone size: -
J gene: TRBJ2-2
D gene: -
V gene: TRBV5-1
CDR3 DNA: TGCGCCAGCAGCTTGGAAGGGAACACCGGGGAGCTGTTTTTT
CDR3 protein: CASSLEGNTGELFF

clone size: -
J gene: TRBJ2-1
D gene: TRBD2
V gene: TRBV20-1
CDR3 DNA: TGCAGTGCGATCGGGACTAGCGGGAGGGCATCCGCAAGTGAGCAGTTCTTC
CDR3 protein: CSAIGTSGRASASEQFF

clone size: -
J gene: TRBJ2-7
D gene: TRBD2
V gene: TRBV7-3
CDR3 DNA: TGTGCCAGCAGCTTAACGCGGGGGAACTATGGCTACGAGCAGTACTTC
CDR3 protein: CASSLTRGNYGYEQYF

clone size: many
J gene: TRBJ2-3
D gene: -
V gene: TRBV18
CDR3 DNA: TGTGCCAGCTCACCTATAGAACCGATCACAGATACGCAGTATTTT
CDR3 protein: CASSPIEPITDTQYF

clone size: -
J gene: TRBJ1-6
D gene: -
V gene: TRBV24-1
CDR3 DNA: TGTGCCACCAGTTGTCTACAGGGCGCGAAATATAATTCACCCCTCCACTTT
CDR3 protein: CATSCLQGAKYNSPLHF

clone size: -
J gene: TRBJ2-1
D gene: -
V gene: TRBV12-3/TRBV12-4
CDR3 DNA: TGTGCCAGCACCCTATCCCTTTTTCTGGGGAGCTACAATGAGCAGTTCTTC
CDR3 protein: CASTLSLFLGSYNEQFF

clone size: many
J gene: TRBJ2-1
D gene: TRBD2
V gene: TRBV29-1
CDR3 DNA: TGCAGCGTAGAACTCGCTAGCGGGGGGGCCCCAGGTGAGCAGTTCTTC
CDR3 protein: CSVELASGGAPGEQFF

clone size: -
J gene: TRBJ2-5
D gene: -
V gene: TRBV7-9
CDR3 DNA: TGTGCCAGCTTTTCGACAGACCAGGGGGAGACCCAGTACTTC
CDR3 protein: CASFSTDQGETQYF

clone size: once
J gene: TRBJ2-3
D gene: TRBD2
V gene: TRBV10-3
CDR3 DNA: TGTGCCATCAGCTTACTAGCGGGAGGGCCAGATACGCAGTATTTT
CDR3 protein: CAISLLAGGPDTQYF

clone size: medium-sized
J gene: TRBJ2-7
D gene: -
V gene: TRBV18
CDR3 DNA: TGTGCCAGCTCGGAAAGCTCCTACGAGCAGTACTTC
CDR3 protein: CASSESSYEQYF

clone size: medium-sized
J gene: TRBJ1-5
D gene: -
V gene: TRBV6-6
CDR3 DNA: TGTGCCAGCAGTTACGAGGGAGTCCAGCCCCAGCATTTT
CDR3 protein: CASSYEGVQPQHF

clone size: -
J gene: TRBJ2-7
D gene: -
V gene: TRBV2
CDR3 DNA: TGTGCCAGCAGTGAAACCTACGAGCAGTACTTC
CDR3 protein: CASSETYEQYF

clone size: -
J gene: TRBJ2-7
D gene: -
V gene: TRBV19
CDR3 DNA: TGTGCCAGTAGTATCGTTGGCTACGAGCAGTACTTC
CDR3 protein: CASSIVGYEQYF

clone size: many
J gene: TRBJ1-6
D gene: TRBD1
V gene: TRBV13
CDR3 DNA: TGTGCCAGCAGCTTAGTTTCCGGGACAGCTTCACCCCTCCACTTT
CDR3 protein: CASSLVSGTASPLHF

clone size: -
J gene: TRBJ1-6
D gene: -
V gene: TRBV2
CDR3 DNA: TGTGCCAGCAGTGGAACAGGGAATAATTCACCCCTCCACTTT
CDR3 protein: CASSGTGNNSPLHF

clone size: -
J gene: TRBJ2-7
D gene: -
V gene: TRBV4-1
CDR3 DNA: TGCGCCAGCAGCCAAGATTCCTTCGCGGGTACCTACGAGCAGTACTTC
CDR3 protein: CASSQDSFAGTYEQYF

clone size: -
J gene: TRBJ1-3
D gene: -
V gene: TRBV6-5
CDR3 DNA: TGTGCCAGCAGTTCATCAGGGCATGGAAACACCGCATATTTT
CDR3 protein: CASSSSGHGNTAYF

clone size: medium-sized
J gene: TRBJ2-7
D gene: -
V gene: TRBV7-6
CDR3 DNA: TGTGCCAGCAGTCCATCCCAGTCCGAGCAGTACTTC
CDR3 protein: CASSPSQSEQYF

clone size: -
J gene: TRBJ1-6
D gene: -
V gene: TRBV25-1
CDR3 DNA: TGTGCCAGCAGTGAATGGGGAAGGGAGAATTCACCCCTCCACTTT
CDR3 protein: CASSEWGRENSPLHF

clone size: -
J gene: TRBJ1-5
D gene: -
V gene: TRBV10-2
CDR3 DNA: TGCGCCAGCAGTGACATTTATAGCAATCAGCCCCAGCATTTT
CDR3 protein: CASSDIYSNQPQHF

clone size: -
J gene: TRBJ2-1
D gene: -
V gene: TRBV5-1
CDR3 DNA: TGCGCCAGCAGCTTGGCGGTAAATGAGCAGTTCTTC
CDR3 protein: CASSLAVNEQFF

clone size: many
J gene: TRBJ2-7
D gene: -
V gene: TRBV25-1
CDR3 DNA: TGTGCCAGCAGTGACCCCGATCACAGGGCCTACGAGCAGTACTTC
CDR3 protein: CASSDPDHRAYEQYF

clone size: -
J gene: TRBJ1-4
D gene: TRBD1
V gene: TRBV20-1
CDR3 DNA: TGCAGTGCTGCCGGGACAGGGAATGAAAAACTGTTTTTT
CDR3 protein: CSAAGTGNEKLFF

clone size: -
J gene: TRBJ2-5
D gene: -
V gene: TRBV9
CDR3 DNA: TGTGCCAGCAGCGCCTCCACAGGTAGAGTGGAGACCCAGTACTTC
CDR3 protein: CASSASTGRVETQYF

clone size: -
J gene: TRBJ2-3
D gene: -
V gene: TRBV7-2
CDR3 DNA: TGTGCCAGCAGCTTAGGTGTCTCCACAGATACGCAGTATTTT
CDR3 protein: CASSLGVSTDTQYF

clone size: medium-sized
J gene: TRBJ2-7
D gene: TRBD1
V gene: TRBV6-4
CDR3 DNA: TGTGCCAGCAGTGACTCTAATGGACAGGGTTCCCACGAGCAGTACTTC
CDR3 protein: CASSDSNGQGSHEQYF

clone size: -
J gene: TRBJ1-6
D gene: -
V gene: TRBV7-9
CDR3 DNA: TGTGCCAGCAGCTTAGCACAGGCGAATTCACCCCTCCACTTT
CDR3 protein: CASSLAQANSPLHF

clone size: -
J gene: TRBJ2-6
D gene: -
V gene: TRBV19
CDR3 DNA: TGTGCCAGTAGTATTGGAGGTTCTGGGGCCAACGTCCTGACTTTC
CDR3 protein: CASSIGGSGANVLTF

clone size: -
J gene: TRBJ1-2
D gene: -
V gene: TRBV10-3
CDR3 DNA: TGTGCCATCAGGCCCACAGGGATTAACTATGGCTACACCTTC
CDR3 protein: CAIRPTGINYGYTF

clone size: once
J gene: TRBJ2-7
D gene: -
V gene: TRBV6-6
CDR3 DNA: TGTGCCAGCAGCCCACTCGGGGAAAACGAGCAGTACTTC
CDR3 protein: CASSPLGENEQYF

clone size: -
J gene: TRBJ1-6
D gene: TRBD1
V gene: TRBV2
CDR3 DNA: TGTGCCAGAAGAGTCGTAGGGACAGATAATTCACCCCTCCACTTT
CDR3 protein: CARRVVGTDNSPLHF

clone size: -
J gene: TRBJ2-5
D gene: TRBD2
V gene: TRBV6-5
CDR3 DNA: TGTACCAGCAGCTCTAGCGGGGGGACCCGGGAGACCCAGTACTTC
CDR3 protein: CTSSSSGGTRETQYF

clone size: -
J gene: TRBJ2-1
D gene: -
V gene: TRBV25-1
CDR3 DNA: TGTGCCAGCAGTGAAGTGGGGGTTGAGCAGTTCTTC
CDR3 protein: CASSEVGVEQFF

clone size: -
J gene: TRBJ2-1
D gene: -
V gene: TRBV10-3
CDR3 DNA: TGTGCCATCAGTGAGGTGGAGTCAGGGAATGAGCAGTTCTTC
CDR3 protein: CAISEVESGNEQFF

clone size: -
J gene: TRBJ2-7
D gene: TRBD1
V gene: TRBV2
CDR3 DNA: TGTGCCAGCTTGCGACAGGGCTACGAGCAGTACTTC
CDR3 protein: CASLRQGYEQYF

clone size: -
J gene: TRBJ2-7
D gene: TRBD2
V gene: TRBV7-9
CDR3 DNA: TGTGCCAGCAGCACCGTAGCGGGAGGTAACGAGCAGTACTTC
CDR3 protein: CASSTVAGGNEQYF

clone size: -
J gene: TRBJ2-7
D gene: TRBD1
V gene: TRBV7-2
CDR3 DNA: TGTGCCAGCAGCTTGGCGGGACAGGGACCTTACGAGCAGTACTTC
CDR3 protein: CASSLAGQGPYEQYF

clone size: many
J gene: TRBJ2-1
D gene: TRBD2
V gene: TRBV7-2
CDR3 DNA: TGTGCCAGCAGCTTAGTGAGTCGCGGGAGGGCTGGGAACAATGAGCAGTTCTTC
CDR3 protein: CASSLVSRGRAGNNEQFF

clone size: -
J gene: TRBJ1-6
D gene: -
V gene: TRBV7-6
CDR3 DNA: TGTGCCAGCAGCTTAGCTCTGGATTCACCCCTCCACTTT
CDR3 protein: CASSLALDSPLHF

clone size: -
J gene: TRBJ2-2
D gene: -
V gene: TRBV6-5
CDR3 DNA: TGTGCCAGCAGGGAGCTGTTTTTT
CDR3 protein: CASRELFF

clone size: -
J gene: TRBJ2-7
D gene: -
V gene: TRBV5-1
CDR3 DNA: TGCGCCAGCAGCATGACAGGTCAGTACGAGCAGTACTTC
CDR3 protein: CASSMTGQYEQYF